This T cell receptor (beta chain) was observed in a study of T cell repertoires in cytomegalovirus infection (dated by TCRdb to the late 2010s). As for the study more broadly: Donor HLA type was relevant to the analysis, because carriage of CMV infection together with the matching HLA type was indicated by public TCR beta signatures.

The sequencer was an Illumina HiSeq 1500. Through fastp at Q25 and MiXCR, TCRdb rebuilt clones from the public reads, retaining in-frame beta chains. Every distinct CDR3 protein forms one entry, paired with its most common genes and DNA. Here the sample has roughly 760,000 distinct CDR3 sequences; 35% to 45% occur a single time. Together, the top ten hold around 2.8% of the sample. What the research found in general, with its limitations: In the ex vivo response, HLA-C-restricted CMV-specific TCR beta clonotypes were dominant, and in two of eight donors the single most frequent clonotype came from this HLA-C-restricted group. Cumulative frequency of public TCR beta family members discriminated carriers of CMV infection plus the relevant HLA type in this cohort and an independent 352-donor cohort.

Many counts were recorded for this clonotype. The specificity of this receptor is unknown. Base quality data are lacking; no much larger clone is found one base away. This receptor was taken from a human donor in good health (CMV status not recorded). Some clones in this sample may be carry-over from other donors' samples. Sequenced: PBMCs.

The DNA is as follows: TGTGCCAGCACCCCAATCGGGACTCCCGGTATCTACGAGCAGTACTTC. This sequence encodes CASTPIGTPGIYEQYF. The chain links TRBV28 with TRBJ2-7; a tentative D match to TRBD2 spans 6 bases. CDR1 and CDR2 are read off the germline V gene as MDHEN and SYDVKM. V loses 7 bases, J loses 3 bases, and the germline ends lie 22 bases apart. From its cysteine to its phenylalanine, the CDR3 spans 16 amino acids. Solely the CDR3 DNA is kept, with 48 bases framed from the first base.